These 25 T cell receptor beta chains originate from one sample sequenced in a study of identical twins. TCRdb passed the 5' RACE reads through MiXCR, listing each CDR3 protein once. The data contain a few hundred thousand distinct CDR3 sequences, under 9.5% of them singletons. This sample was shared with a second study, whose subject was yellow fever vaccine responses in identical twins.

The specimen sequenced was memory (CD45RO+) T cells sorted from blood. The origin of the receptors is a woman aged 18 to 35 in good health.

The table lists this clonotype with many counts. The rearrangement links TRBV29-1 to TRBJ2-3; no reliable D call. The germline V gene encodes CDR1 SQVTM and CDR2 ANQGSEA. The CDR3 covers 13 residues. V was trimmed by 4 bases and J by 0 bases, leaving 8 bases between them. In nucleotides, the CDR3 is TGCAGCGTTGGAGGCAGTAGCACAGATACGCAGTATTTT. It codes for CSVGGSSTDTQYF.

This clonotype was picked up a small number of times. The germline gene is not matched at one end of the junction; a read error may be the cause. The V call is TRBV7-9, the J call TRBJ2-7; tentative D call: TRBD1 (5 bases). CDR1 and CDR2 (germline): SEHNR, FQNEAQ (reference sequence). This CDR3 spans 15 amino acids. Here the CDR3 DNA reads TGTGCCAGCAGTTTAGACAGCAAACCCGACTACGAGCAGTACTTC. Encoded protein: CASSLDSKPDYEQYF.

This clonotype came up a few times. The rearrangement uses TRBV11-2 and TRBJ2-7; D perhaps matches TRBD2 (7 bases). There are 15 residues in the CDR3. Looked up from germline, CDR1 is SGHAT and CDR2 is FQNNGV. V was trimmed by 3 bases and J by 2 bases, leaving 14 bases between them. CDR3 bases: TGTGCCAGCAGCTTTGAGGGGAGGGGGGCCTACGAGCAGTACGTC. This gives the protein CASSFEGRGAYEQYV.

Many counts were recorded for this clonotype. CDR3 protein: CASSESGDGTDTQYF. The CDR3 DNA sequence: TGCGCCAGCAGCGAGAGCGGGGACGGCACAGATACGCAGTATTTT. The chain uses TRBV5-1 and TRBJ2-3; 7 bases line up with TRBD2. The CDR3 length is 15 residues. Per germline, CDR1 SGHRS and CDR2 YFSETQ. The junction had 6 bases not matched to a gene; V was cut back by 4 bases and J by 1 base.

This clonotype was detected only a few times. V and J are TRBV6-5 and TRBJ1-3; D unclear. The V gene lost 2 bases and the J gene lost 3 bases, with 8 bases spanning the gap. The CDR3 totals 14 residues. The germline CDR1 and CDR2 sequences are MNHEY and SVGAGI. The CDR3 DNA is TGTGCCAGCAGTTACGAAAGGGATGGAAACACCATATATTTT. Its protein is CASSYERDGNTIYF.

In its sample, this clonotype was seen a few times. One base away lies a much larger clone, so this may be a sequencing read error. The rearrangement links TRBV5-1 to TRBJ1-1; D not resolved. Trimming removed 0 bases at V and 0 bases at J, with 12 bases between. This CDR3 region has 16 residues. CDR1 and CDR2 (germline): SGHRS, YFSETQ. The CDR3 DNA follows: TGCGCCAGCAGCTTGGAAGAGGCAGGTCTGAACACTGAAGCTTTCTTT. Translated, it gives CASSLEEAGLNTEAFF. The full variable domain, with the rest looked up from reference TRBV5-1 and TRBJ1-1, is KAGVTQTPRYLIKTRGQQVTLSCSPISGHRSVSWYQQTPGQGLQFLFEYFSETQRNKGNFPGRFSGRQFSNSRSEMNVSTLELGDSALYLCASSLEEAGLNTEAFFGQGTRLTVV.

The chain uses TRBV28 and TRBJ2-1; 8 positions agree with TRBD2. V lost 5 bases to trimming and J lost 15 bases; unmatched junction nucleotides: 18. The germline V gene has CDR1 MDHEN and CDR2 SYDVKM. CDR3 size: 15 residues. The CDR3 region has the DNA TGTGCCAGCAGTCCCGGGGGGGCGGGAGGTGGTTATGCGTTCTTC. Translation: CASSPGGAGGGYAFF.

This clonotype was picked up many times. The CDR3 DNA reads as TGTGCCAGCAGCCAAGCTAGCGGGGGGCCAGCCTACAATGAGCAGTTCTTC. This encodes CASSQASGGPAYNEQFF. The chain has TRBV4-2 and TRBJ2-1; 11 positions agree with TRBD2. Trimming removed 1 base from V and 2 bases from J; junction bases left unmatched: 4. Germline V CDR1 and CDR2: LGHNA, YNFKEQ. The CDR3 is made up of 17 amino acids.

The chain combines TRBV19 with TRBJ2-1, with TRBD2 as a possible D gene (6 bases). V lost 5 bases, J lost 1 base, and 9 bases lay in between. Per the germline V gene, CDR1 is LNHDA and CDR2 is SQIVND (reference sequence). The CDR3 spans 14 residues. CDR3 in DNA: TGTGCCAGTAGTCGCGGGGCATCCTACAATGAGCAGTTCTTC. It codes for CASSRGASYNEQFF. Combining the CDR3 with reference TRBV19 and TRBJ2-1 gives the whole variable domain DGGITQSPKYLFRKEGQNVTLSCEQNLNHDAMYWYRQDPGQGLRLIYYSQIVNDFQKGDIAEGYSVSREKKESFPLTVTSAQKNPTAFYLCASSRGASYNEQFFGPGTRLTVL.

This clonotype was observed a few times. V is TRBV7-3 and J is TRBJ2-7, with TRBD2 matching over 8 bases. The CDR3 contains 15 residues. Germline V gives CDR1 SGHTA, CDR2 FQGTGA. With V trimmed by 1 base and J by 4 bases, 6 bases remained unmatched. The CDR3 coding sequence is TGTGCCAGCAGCTTAAGCGGGGGGCCCAATTACGAGCAGTACTTC. This gives the protein CASSLSGGPNYEQYF.

Only a few counts were recorded for this clonotype. The chain is built from TRBV18 and TRBJ2-7; 7 bases are a match to TRBD1. The CDR3 sequence is 14 residues long. J lost 6 bases, V lost 5 bases, and 10 bases had no gene match. From germline, CDR1 is KGHSH and CDR2 LQKENI. Here the CDR3 DNA reads TGTGCCAGCTCAACCGGGACAGCAGGTAGCGAGCAGTACTTC. This encodes CASSTGTAGSEQYF.

The chain carries TRBV20-1 and TRBJ1-4; maybe TRBD1 (6 bases). The germline V gene encodes CDR1 DFQATT and CDR2 SNEGSKA (reference sequence). The CDR3 covers 14 residues. V shed 6 bases and J shed 4 bases, with 15 bases lying between them. In nucleotides, the CDR3 is TGCAGTGCAAAAGCAGGACAGCATAATGAAAAACTGTTTTTT. This codes for CSAKAGQHNEKLFF.

This clonotype was seen a handful of times. This rearrangement joins TRBV20-1 to TRBJ1-2; D uncertain. Trimming shortened V by 6 bases and J by 1 base, and 9 bases separated the two germline ends. CDR1 and CDR2 from the germline V gene are DFQATT and SNEGSKA (reference sequence). The CDR3 totals 12 residues. Written as DNA, the CDR3 is TGCAGTGCCAAAGGAGATAACTATGGCTACACCTTC. Encoded protein: CSAKGDNYGYTF.

There are many counts of this clonotype. The chain links TRBV11-2 to TRBJ2-3, with a possible D match to TRBD2 (6 bases). Germline CDR1 reads SGHAT; CDR2 reads FQNNGV. V lost 5 bases and J lost 3, with 12 bases in between. This CDR3 is built from 14 residues. Here the CDR3 DNA reads TGTGCCAGCAGCCACCAAGGACTAACAGATACGCAGTATTTT. Translation gives CASSHQGLTDTQYF.

The chain employs TRBV19 and TRBJ2-2, with D uncertain. Trimming left V 9 bases short and J 0 bases short, with 14 bases between. Germline V gene lookup returns CDR1 LNHDA and CDR2 SQIVND (reference sequence). The CDR3 has 15 residues. CDR3 protein: CASGLRPPNTGELFF. For the CDR3, the DNA is TGTGCCAGCGGTTTGAGGCCTCCGAACACCGGGGAGCTGTTTTTT. Using reference TRBV19 and TRBJ2-2 for the parts outside the CDR3, the full variable domain is DGGITQSPKYLFRKEGQNVTLSCEQNLNHDAMYWYRQDPGQGLRLIYYSQIVNDFQKGDIAEGYSVSREKKESFPLTVTSAQKNPTAFYLCASGLRPPNTGELFFGEGSRLTVL.

The chain joins TRBV28 to TRBJ1-1; a weak D match, TRBD1 (6 bases). In germline, CDR1 is MDHEN, CDR2 SYDVKM. V was shortened by 6 bases and J by 3 bases, with 11 bases between the two germline ends. The CDR3 covers 13 residues. The CDR3 spells CASRPQGDTEAFF. The CDR3 bases are TGTGCCAGCAGGCCACAGGGAGACACTGAAGCTTTCTTT.

The CDR3 sequence: CSVEDGTSGRTSDTQYF. The DNA for the CDR3 is TGCAGCGTTGAAGATGGGACTAGCGGGAGAACCTCAGATACGCAGTATTTT. V gene TRBV29-1 combines with J gene TRBJ2-3, with TRBD2 matching 14 bases. This CDR3 is built from 17 residues. The germline gives CDR1 SQVTM, CDR2 ANQGSEA. V lost 0 bases to trimming and J lost 4 bases; unmatched junction nucleotides: 6.

The rearrangement links TRBV12-3 or TRBV12-4 to TRBJ2-5; D is possibly TRBD1 or TRBD2 (5 bases each). CDR3 length: 15 residues. V lost 5 bases and J 1 base, leaving 14 bases between the germline ends. CDR3 bases: TGTGCCAGCAGTATTAGGGACGGCCGCCAAGAGACCCAGTACTTC. It yields the protein CASSIRDGRQETQYF.

This clonotype was counted many times. The chain employs TRBV13 and TRBJ2-3; a possible D gene is TRBD2 (5 bases). Germline V gene data show CDR1 as PRHDT and CDR2 as FYEKMQ (reference sequence). Deletions cut 2 bases from V and 0 bases from J, with 9 bases between. The CDR3 spans 15 residues. DNA of the CDR3: TGTGCCAGCAGCTTAAAGACTACAAGCACAGATACGCAGTATTTT. Its translation is CASSLKTTSTDTQYF.

This clonotype occurred a few times. The CDR3 spells CATSVSGFIQYF. The CDR3 DNA reads as TGTGCCACCAGTGTGTCAGGGTTTATTCAGTACTTC. The gene calls are TRBV24-1 and TRBJ2-4; the D gene is possibly TRBD1 (5 bases). Deletions cut 5 bases from V and 10 bases from J, with 11 bases between. The CDR3 runs to 12 residues. The germline gives CDR1 KGHDR, CDR2 SFDVKD.

This clonotype has a handful of counts. The chain is built from TRBV28 and TRBJ1-4; 7 nucleotides align to TRBD1. CDR3 length equals 16 residues. The germline CDR1 and CDR2 sequences are MDHEN and SYDVKM. Losses at the gene ends were 6 bases for V and 8 bases for J; bases not matched to a gene: 15. The CDR3 spells CASSIQSDRAYEKLFF. Here the CDR3 DNA reads TGTGCCAGCAGCATCCAATCAGACAGGGCGTACGAAAAACTGTTTTTT.

The J gene is TRBJ1-2, the V gene TRBV3-1, with D unclear. V dropped 1 base and J dropped 4 bases, with 10 bases sitting between them. Germline CDR1 and CDR2: LGHDT and YNNKEL (reference sequence). The CDR3 spans 14 residues. CDR3: CASSQAPVGYGYTF. The CDR3 bases are TGTGCCAGCAGCCAAGCGCCGGTAGGCTATGGCTACACCTTC.

This clonotype was seen a handful of times. The rearrangement uses TRBV29-1 and TRBJ2-7; D is possibly TRBD2 (6 bases). CDR1 is SQVTM and CDR2 is ANQGSEA in the germline V gene. The CDR3 runs 11 residues. V shed 7 bases and J shed 2 bases, with 9 bases lying between them. The CDR3 coding sequence is TGCAGCGCGGGGGAGGCCTACGAGCAGTACTTC. Amino acids: CSAGEAYEQYF.

The J gene is TRBJ2-1, the V gene TRBV7-2; unclear D gene. Germline V gene lookup returns CDR1 SGHTA and CDR2 FQGNSA. The CDR3 has 15 residues. V was trimmed by 5 bases and J by 4 bases, leaving 15 bases between them. CDR3 region: CASSLDAGIYNEQFF. The CDR3 coding sequence is TGTGCCAGCAGCCTTGATGCCGGAATATACAATGAGCAGTTCTTC. Full variable domain (rest looked up from reference TRBV7-2 and TRBJ2-1): GAGVSQSPSNKVTEKGKDVELRCDPISGHTALYWYRQSLGQGLEFLIYFQGNSAPDKSGLPSDRFSAERTGGSVSTLTIQRTQQEDSAVYLCASSLDAGIYNEQFFGPGTRLTVL.

This clonotype has only a few counts. This chain joins TRBV20-1 and TRBJ2-5; D assignment may be TRBD1 or TRBD2 (6 bases each). V was pared by 6 bases and J by 5 bases, with 22 bases between. This CDR3 spans 15 amino acids. CDR1 and CDR2 (germline): DFQATT, SNEGSKA (reference sequence). The CDR3 region has the DNA TGCAGTGCCACTCAACATACGGGGGCAGGGGAGACCCAGTACTTC. It codes for CSATQHTGAGETQYF.